This T cell receptor (beta chain) appears in the sequencing data of a study of shared clonotypes between healthy human individuals. Study results and caveats: Sequencing depth was predicted to influence how clonotypes are shared among donors. The study's rarefaction showed incomplete sorted-subset sequencing despite large depth. The generation probabilities recorded for non-shared clonotypes fell below those of clonotypes shared by all four donors.

The CD4+ fraction was divided into a CD45RA+ naive subset and a CD45RA-negative memory subset. The protocol was immunoSEQ multiplex PCR, while the TCRdb copy is restricted to in-frame clones and leaves out a portion. The sample shows nearly 1 million clones, less than 85% of them seen only once. Details on this clone: Its antigen remains unknown.

The sequencing input was memory CD4+ T cells sorted from blood. Noted subset: CD45RA-negative fraction. The receptor's source is a man aged 18 to 35 in good health.

The CDR3 DNA reads TGTGCCTGGACGTTAGGGACTAACACTGAAGCTTTCTTT. This translates into CAWTLGTNTEAFF. The chain recombines TRBV30 with TRBJ1-1, with D possibly TRBD1 on 5 matching bases. This CDR3 has 13 residues. V was pared by 4 bases and J by 2 bases, with 11 bases between. In germline, CDR1 is GTSNPN, CDR2 SVGIG (reference sequence).